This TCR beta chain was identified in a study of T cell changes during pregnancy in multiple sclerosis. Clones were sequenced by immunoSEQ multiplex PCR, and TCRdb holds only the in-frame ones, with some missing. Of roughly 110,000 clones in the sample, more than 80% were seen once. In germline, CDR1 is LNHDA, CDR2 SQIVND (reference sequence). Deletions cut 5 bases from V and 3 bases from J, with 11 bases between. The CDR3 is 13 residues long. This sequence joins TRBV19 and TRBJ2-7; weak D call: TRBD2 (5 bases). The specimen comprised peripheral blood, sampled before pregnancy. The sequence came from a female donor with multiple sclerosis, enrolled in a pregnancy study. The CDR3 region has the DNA TGTGCCAGTAGTCGGGGTCAGCTCTACGAGCAGTACTTC. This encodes CASSRGQLYEQYF.